Listed here is a single T cell receptor (beta chain). TCRdb reanalysed the RT-PCR reads using MiXCR and keeps one entry per CDR3 protein. The table lists about 680,000 distinct CDR3 sequences, approximately 14% of them singletons, with roughly 3.6% in the top ten. The V and J ends lost 7 bases and 7 bases respectively, with 17 bases between them. The germline gives CDR1 SGHTA, CDR2 FQGNSA. This CDR3 region has 14 residues. The chain uses TRBV7-2 and TRBJ2-4; no clear D. This TCR was sampled from a female donor in good health, serving as a healthy control. The sample was memory CD4+ T cells from blood. The CDR3 sequence is CASTYDLTVNIQYF. For the CDR3, the DNA is TGTGCCAGCACTTATGACTTGACGGTTAACATTCAGTACTTC. The variable domain in full, completed from reference TRBV7-2 and TRBJ2-4, reads GAGVSQSPSNKVTEKGKDVELRCDPISGHTALYWYRQSLGQGLEFLIYFQGNSAPDKSGLPSDRFSAERTGGSVSTLTIQRTQQEDSAVYLCASTYDLTVNIQYFGAGTRLSVL.